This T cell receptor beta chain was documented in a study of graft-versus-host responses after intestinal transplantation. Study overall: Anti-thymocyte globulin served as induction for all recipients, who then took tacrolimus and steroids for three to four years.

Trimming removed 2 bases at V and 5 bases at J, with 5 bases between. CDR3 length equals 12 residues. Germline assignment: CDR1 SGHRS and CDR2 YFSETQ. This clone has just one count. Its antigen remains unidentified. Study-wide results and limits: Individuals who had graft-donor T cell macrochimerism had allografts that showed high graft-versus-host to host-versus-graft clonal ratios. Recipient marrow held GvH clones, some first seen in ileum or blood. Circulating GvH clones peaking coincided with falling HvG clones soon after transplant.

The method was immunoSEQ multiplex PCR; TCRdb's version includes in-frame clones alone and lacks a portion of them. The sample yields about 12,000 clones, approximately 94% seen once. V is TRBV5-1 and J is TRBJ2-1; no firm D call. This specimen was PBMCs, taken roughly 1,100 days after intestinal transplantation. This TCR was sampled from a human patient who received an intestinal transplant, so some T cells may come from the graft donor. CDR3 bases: TGCGCCAGCAGCTTTTCCCACAATGAGCAGTTCTTC. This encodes CASSFSHNEQFF. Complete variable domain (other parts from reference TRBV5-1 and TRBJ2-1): KAGVTQTPRYLIKTRGQQVTLSCSPISGHRSVSWYQQTPGQGLQFLFEYFSETQRNKGNFPGRFSGRQFSNSRSEMNVSTLELGDSALYLCASSFSHNEQFFGPGTRLTVL.